This T cell receptor (beta chain) was captured in a study of T cells in narcolepsy. This table comes from immunoSEQ multiplex PCR, and its TCRdb copy is limited to in-frame clones, with some not included. Here the sample spans about 30,000 clones, around 86% being singletons. There are a few counts of this clone. Germline-derived CDR1 and CDR2 are MGHRA and YSYEKL. The CDR3 is 15 residues long. Trimming shortened V by 6 bases and J by 2 bases, and 16 bases separated the two germline ends. This sequence joins TRBV4-1 and TRBJ2-5; a possible D gene is TRBD1 (6 bases). The receptor's source is a human donor with narcolepsy. Material for sequencing was CD45RA- memory CD4+ T cells from PBMCs. The CDR3 region has the DNA TGCGCCAGCAGTCTGGGACACAATACACAAGAGACCCAGTACTTC. This codes for CASSLGHNTQETQYF.